This T cell receptor beta chain derives from a study of blood T cell repertoires in COVID-19. For the study at large: Samples taken during acute and convalescent COVID-19 were collected in the United States, Italy and Spain. Sample material is recorded as cDNA or gDNA derived from T cells, B-cell-depleted T cells, or PBMCs.

In the original analysis: Reference gene primer amplification yielded estimated nucleated cell counts. Data came from immunoSEQ multiplex PCR; TCRdb stores just in-frame clones and leaves some out. V and J calls and clone size are copied from that table; D and trimming were computed from the DNA. The sample includes roughly 100,000 clones, roughly 71% of them seen just once. The CDR3 sequence is 14 residues long. The V and J ends lost 0 bases and 2 bases respectively, with 5 bases between them. Germline V gene lookup returns CDR1 SGHAT and CDR2 FQNNGV. The sequenced material came from peripheral blood. This receptor was identified in a woman aged 80 or over with acute or convalescent COVID-19. The rearrangement uses TRBV11-2 and TRBJ1-5; D is ambiguous. The CDR3 nucleotides read TGTGCCAGCAGCTTAGACGGGGGCAATCAGCCCCAGCATTTT. This translates into CASSLDGGNQPQHF.